The entry below describes one T cell receptor (beta chain). This clone was observed a single time. The antigen it binds to is not known. No clone much larger than this one lies a single base away; base qualities are absent. The receptor library was made with the immunoSEQ multiplex PCR assay. To provide template for TCR sequencing, every sample had RNA extracted and reverse transcribed into cDNA. First-strand cDNA was synthesized using SuperScript III with a 2:1 mix of oligo-dT and random hexamers. Amplification bias was assessed with a synthetic immune receptor repertoire, and residual bias was removed computationally. The study's processing was this. After raw reads were preprocessed to remove errors, the CDR3 was defined following IMGT conventions as running from the conserved cysteine to phenylalanine. Clonality was calculated as 1 minus Shannon entropy normalized by log2 of the number of productive unique TCRs. CD4 or CD8 identity of scalp clones was inferred by cross-referencing scalp TCRbeta sequences with sorted blood CD4 and CD8 repertoires. In TCRdb, the immuneACCESS table is reduced to in-frame sequences with V and J assigned. These tables do not hold every clone; where another copy was compared, an unresolved V gene accounts for under half, and the others remain unexplained. D and trimming were read from the DNA, whereas the V and J calls and clone size are those reported in that table. For this sample there are some 100,000 clones; approximately 38% appear just once. The ten largest clones take up 3.1% of the sample.

This entry is derived from a study of CD8+ T cells in alopecia areata (dated by TCRdb to 2016 to 2018). For context, the study as a whole: Treated patients were enrolled in an open-label pilot trial of oral tofacitinib, 5 to 10 mg twice daily, for moderate-to-severe alopecia areata. Amplification of TCRbeta CDR3 regions was done by immunoSEQ multiplex PCR using 35 Vbeta forward primers and 13 Jbeta reverse primers. In humans, TCRbeta sequencing was performed on scalp tissue and on sorted CD4+ and CD8+ peripheral blood T cells from healthy controls and from patients with patchy or totalis/universalis alopecia areata. Scalp clonality was compared across normal scalp (n=4), patchy alopecia areata scalp (n=8), and alopecia totalis/universalis scalp (n=8). RNA was obtained with the PAXgene miRNA kit for fixed scalp, the miRNeasy kit for PBMCs, and the RNeasy kit for mouse skin. Tofacitinib-treated patients had biopsies at baseline and at 4 and 24 weeks of treatment, with a later scalp biopsy in several patients. To study T cell clonal expansion in alopecia areata, the researchers applied high-throughput TCRbeta sequencing to both the C3H/HeJ mouse model and human patients. Patients stayed on tofacitinib for 6 to 18 months and then had 6 months of follow-up off drug so that delayed response and recurrence could be assessed. Results and caveats for the whole study, not just this receptor: Shared TCR sequences between patients were less evident than in mice, which may be partly attributable to HLA diversity in the patient population. Higher clonality and more expanded CD8+ clones were observed in lesional scalp than in normal scalp, particularly in alopecia totalis/universalis, a finding suggestive of antigenic drive. Unlike mouse skin, where gammadelta T cells dominate, normal human skin contains resident alphabeta T cells that get sequenced too, which complicates analysis of the scalp TCR repertoire.

From alopecia areata patients, peripheral blood was collected along with lesional scalp punch biopsies. PBMCs were isolated by density centrifugation and stained for CD3, CD4 and CD8, and CD4+ and CD8+ T cells were sorted on a FACSAria. The germline V gene encodes CDR1 SQVTM and CDR2 ANQGSEA. Cut back by 6 bases and 2 bases, the V and J ends lie 10 bases apart. From the cysteine through the phenylalanine, the CDR3 covers 12 amino acids. Only the CDR3 portion is preserved as DNA: 36 bases, with reading frame beginning at the first base. Sample: CD4+ T cells sorted from blood. This TCR came from a human donor with alopecia areata. This chain is built from TRBV29-1 and TRBJ1-2; no D gene call is confident. In nucleotides, the sequence is TGCAGCGTAATAAAGACCAACTATGGCTACACCTTC. Translated, this is CSVIKTNYGYTF. With the rest looked up from the reference TRBV29-1 and TRBJ1-2 genes rather than sequenced, the full variable domain is SAVISQKPSRDICQRGTSLTIQCQVDSQVTMMFWYRQQPGQSLTLIATANQGSEATYESGFVIDKFPISRPNLTFSTLTVSNMSPEDSSIYLCSVIKTNYGYTFGSGTRLTVV.